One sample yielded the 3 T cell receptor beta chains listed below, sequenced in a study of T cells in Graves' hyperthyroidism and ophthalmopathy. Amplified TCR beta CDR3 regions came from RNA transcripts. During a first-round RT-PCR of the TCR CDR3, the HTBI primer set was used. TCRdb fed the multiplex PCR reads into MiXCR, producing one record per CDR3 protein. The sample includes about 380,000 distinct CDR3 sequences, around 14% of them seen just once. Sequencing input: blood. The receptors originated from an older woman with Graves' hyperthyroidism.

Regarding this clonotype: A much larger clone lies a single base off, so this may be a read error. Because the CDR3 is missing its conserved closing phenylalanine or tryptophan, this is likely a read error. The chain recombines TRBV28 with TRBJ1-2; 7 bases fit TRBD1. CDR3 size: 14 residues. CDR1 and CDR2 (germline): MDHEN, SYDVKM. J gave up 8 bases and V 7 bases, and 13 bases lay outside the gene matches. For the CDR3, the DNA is TGTGCCAGCAAAATCGGGGGGACAGCGCGGGGCTACACCCTC. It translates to CASKIGGTARGYTL.

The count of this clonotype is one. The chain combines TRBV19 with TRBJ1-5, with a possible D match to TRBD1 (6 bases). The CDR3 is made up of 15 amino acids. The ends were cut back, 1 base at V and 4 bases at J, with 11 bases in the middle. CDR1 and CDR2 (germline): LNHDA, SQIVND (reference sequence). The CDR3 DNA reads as TGTGCCAGTAGTATAGGCCGGGGGGCGAATCAGCCCCAGCATTTT. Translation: CASSIGRGANQPQHF.

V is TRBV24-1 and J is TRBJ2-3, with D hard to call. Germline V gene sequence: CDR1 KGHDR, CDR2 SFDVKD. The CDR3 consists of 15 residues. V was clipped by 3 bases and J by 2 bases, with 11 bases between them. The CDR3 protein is CATSDPMEFTDTQYF. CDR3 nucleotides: TGTGCCACCAGTGATCCCATGGAGTTCACAGATACGCAGTATTTT.